Listed below are T cell receptor beta chains from one sample, sequenced in a study of cytomegalovirus exposure and HLA in healthy donors. Here immunoSEQ multiplex PCR was the method, and the copy in TCRdb shows in-frame clones only, minus some. This sample has 90,000 to 120,000 clones; roughly 70% occur once, and the top ten carry 13% to 15%. The sequencing sample was made of PBMCs. These receptor sequences come from a woman aged 40 to 50 in good health and CMV-seropositive. CDR3s include the opening cysteine and the closing phenylalanine or tryptophan. D genes are given only for firm matches. Rows give clone size only sometimes, using once, few, many, or a class for an expanded clone.

>.|TRBV5-1|TRBJ1-1|.
TGCGCCAGCACCCCGTCCACCCTAAACACTGAAGCTTTCTTT
CASTPSTLNTEAFF
>TRBD1|TRBV4-1|TRBJ2-7|.
TGCGCCAGCAGCCAAGAAGAGGCCAGGGGGCCCTACGAGCAGTACTTC
CASSQEEARGPYEQYF
>TRBD2|TRBV9|TRBJ2-5|.
TGTGCCAGCAGCCCGCGCCCTAGCGGGGAGGAGACCCAGTACTTC
CASSPRPSGEETQYF
>.|TRBV5-1|TRBJ2-3|.
TGCGCCAGCGGAAGAGGGACAGATACGCAGTATTTT
CASGRGTDTQYF
>.|TRBV4-3|TRBJ1-4|.
TGCGCCAGCAGCCAAGCGAGAGGGGAAAAACTGTTTTTT
CASSQARGEKLFF
>.|TRBV6-5|TRBJ2-5|.
TGTGCCAGCAGTTACTCAGGAGCCCAAGAGACCCAGTACTTC
CASSYSGAQETQYF
>TRBD1|TRBV19|TRBJ1-1|.
TGTGCCAGTAGTATTTCGAGACAGGGACTGAGAGGAGCTTTCTTT
CASSISRQGLRGAFF
>.|TRBV18|TRBJ2-2|.
TGTGCCAGCTCACCACCGGCAGGGAATATCATAACCGGGGAGCTGTTTTTT
CASSPPAGNIITGELFF
>.|TRBV19|TRBJ1-1|.
TGTGCCAGTAGTATAGTAGGGGGCACTGAAGCTTTCTTT
CASSIVGGTEAFF
>TRBD2|TRBV9|TRBJ2-2|.
TGTGCCAGCAGCGTAGGAGGGAGGGGCACCGGGGAGCTGTTTTTT
CASSVGGRGTGELFF
>TRBD1|TRBV4-2|TRBJ2-7|.
TGTGCCAGCTCACCCAGGACAGGGGACGAGCAGTACTTC
CASSPRTGDEQYF
>.|TRBV29-1|TRBJ1-2|.
TGCAGCGTTGGGGGAGGGTCTGGGGCAGAGGGCTACACCTTC
CSVGGGSGAEGYTF
>.|TRBV29-1|TRBJ2-5|few
TGCAGCGTGGGACACAAATACCAAGAGACCCAGTACTTC
CSVGHKYQETQYF
>.|TRBV11-3|TRBJ2-7|.
TGTGCCAGCAGCACCCGGAGAACAGGGAGCTCCTACGAGCAGTACTTC
CASSTRRTGSSYEQYF
>TRBD1|TRBV19|TRBJ1-5|.
TGTGCCAGTAGTAGTACAGGGGTTGAGCCCCAGCATTTT
CASSSTGVEPQHF
>.|TRBV30|TRBJ1-3|few
TGTGCCTGGAGTGTAGGGGTTGCAGGAAACACCATATATTTT
CAWSVGVAGNTIYF
>.|TRBV6-1|TRBJ2-7|.
TGTGCCAGCAGAGATACCAGGGGTAACGAGCAGTACTTC
CASRDTRGNEQYF